The entry below describes one T cell receptor (beta chain). The data were taken from a study of blood T cell repertoires in COVID-19. About the study: The United States, Italy and Spain were the sources of the acute and convalescent COVID-19 samples.

As originally analysed: Estimation of nucleated cell counts was performed using reference gene primer amplification. Profiled with immunoSEQ multiplex PCR; TCRdb holds only in-frame clones, not every one. That table supplies the V and J calls and clone size; D and trimming were determined from the DNA. The data hold about 120,000 clones, with about 88% observed a single time. The CDR3 extends over 15 amino acids. Germline V gene data show CDR1 as SGDLS and CDR2 as YYNGEE. V trimming: 1 base; J trimming: 3 bases; junction bases outside the gene matches: 5. The source of this sequence is a man aged 35 to 55 with acute or convalescent COVID-19. The chain uses TRBV9 and TRBJ2-3, with 7 bases aligning to TRBD1. The sample was peripheral blood. The DNA of the CDR3 is TGTGCCAGCAGCGTAAGGGGGCGGTTGACAGATACGCAGTATTTT. It specifies CASSVRGRLTDTQYF.